The rows below give T cell receptor beta chains drawn from one sample of a study of PD-L1 blockade in urothelial cancer. Data came from immunoSEQ multiplex PCR; TCRdb stores just in-frame clones and leaves some out. The repertoire holds more than 35,000 clones, 90% seen once, with approximately 8.3% in the top ten. Sequencing was performed on PBMCs, taken around atezolizumab (anti-PD-L1) treatment. The source of these receptors is a man in his 70s with urothelial cancer. Both conserved end residues are part of each CDR3. Fields, in order: J gene, V gene, D gene, clone size, CDR3 DNA, CDR3 protein. A D gene is named only where the DNA matches it firmly. Clone size is not always given. Where it is, it says once, few, many or a class for expanded clones.

J: TRBJ2-7; V: TRBV29-1; D: -; size: -; DNA: TGCAGCGTTGAGACAGGCGACAGGTACTTC; CDR3: CSVETGDRYF
J: TRBJ2-2; V: TRBV5-1; D: -; size: -; DNA: TGCGCCAGCAGCTTTGGTGTAGCAGGGCGAACCGGGGAGCTGTTTTTT; CDR3: CASSFGVAGRTGELFF
J: TRBJ2-7; V: TRBV10-2; D: TRBD1; size: -; DNA: TGCGCCAGCACTAGGACAGGGAGCTACGAGCAGTACTTC; CDR3: CASTRTGSYEQYF
J: TRBJ2-7; V: TRBV2; D: TRBD1; size: -; DNA: TGTGCCGTCCGGGACAGTTCCTACGAGCAGTACTTC; CDR3: CAVRDSSYEQYF
J: TRBJ2-3; V: TRBV2; D: TRBD2; size: -; DNA: TGTGCCAGCAGTCCAGGGCGAGCGGGAGGGCCGGGGAATACGCAGTATTTT; CDR3: CASSPGRAGGPGNTQYF
J: TRBJ1-2; V: TRBV27; D: -; size: -; DNA: TGTGCCAGCAGCCCCAACGGGGGGTCAGGCTATGGCTACACCTTC; CDR3: CASSPNGGSGYGYTF
J: TRBJ1-2; V: TRBV7-9; D: -; size: once; DNA: TGTGCCACCCTTACTTCCGCAGGGAAGGGCTACACCTTC; CDR3: CATLTSAGKGYTF
J: TRBJ1-2; V: TRBV6-6; D: -; size: -; DNA: TGTGCCAGCAGTTCGGGGGGGGGAGCTAACTATGGCTACACCTTC; CDR3: CASSSGGGANYGYTF
J: TRBJ2-7; V: TRBV7-8; D: -; size: -; DNA: TGTGCCAGCAGCTTATTGGTGACTTTAGGAGAGCAGTACTTC; CDR3: CASSLLVTLGEQYF
J: TRBJ2-7; V: TRBV5-4; D: TRBD2; size: -; DNA: TGTGCCAGCAGCCCTCCGGGACTAGCGAACCACGAGCAGTACTTC; CDR3: CASSPPGLANHEQYF
J: TRBJ1-1; V: TRBV5-1; D: TRBD1; size: few; DNA: TGCGCCAGCAGCCCGGGACAGGGCGGCACTGAAGCTTTCTTT; CDR3: CASSPGQGGTEAFF
J: TRBJ2-4; V: TRBV2; D: TRBD1; size: -; DNA: TGTGCCAGCAGTGGTGGACAGGGGAAAAACATTCAGTACTTC; CDR3: CASSGGQGKNIQYF
J: TRBJ1-5; V: TRBV10-3; D: -; size: -; DNA: TGTGCCATCAGTGAGAACAGCCTAAATCAGCCCCAGCATTTT; CDR3: CAISENSLNQPQHF
J: TRBJ2-7; V: TRBV27; D: TRBD1; size: -; DNA: TGTGCCAGCAGCCCAGGGGGACCCTACGAGCAGTACTTC; CDR3: CASSPGGPYEQYF
J: TRBJ2-7; V: TRBV5-1; D: TRBD1; size: -; DNA: TGCGCCAGCAGCTGGGGACAGGGGACCTACGAGCAGTACTTC; CDR3: CASSWGQGTYEQYF
J: TRBJ1-4; V: TRBV27; D: -; size: -; DNA: TGTGCCAGCAGTTTATCCAGAACTAGGACTAATGAAAAACTGTTTTTT; CDR3: CASSLSRTRTNEKLFF
J: TRBJ2-2; V: TRBV11-2; D: -; size: -; DNA: TGTGCCAGCAGGAGGGGGATGAACACCGGGGAGCTGTTTTTT; CDR3: CASRRGMNTGELFF
J: TRBJ2-7; V: TRBV27; D: -; size: -; DNA: TGTGCCAGCAGTTACGACAGCGAGCAGTACTTC; CDR3: CASSYDSEQYF
J: TRBJ1-3; V: TRBV7-6; D: -; size: -; DNA: TGTGCCAGCAGCGCAACGTGGGCCGGCTCTGGAAACACCATATATTTT; CDR3: CASSATWAGSGNTIYF
J: TRBJ2-5; V: TRBV27; D: TRBD2; size: -; DNA: TGTGCCAGCAGTTCTCAAAAACTCACTAGCGGGAGTATTCAGGAGACCCAGTACTTC; CDR3: CASSSQKLTSGSIQETQYF
J: TRBJ2-7; V: TRBV28; D: TRBD2; size: few; DNA: TGTGCCAGCAGACCCCGGGGCGGGAGGGATTGGGAGCAGTACTTC; CDR3: CASRPRGGRDWEQYF
J: TRBJ2-7; V: TRBV6-5; D: TRBD2; size: -; DNA: TGTGCCAGCCAGACTAGCGCGAGCTCCTACGAGCAGTACTTC; CDR3: CASQTSASSYEQYF
J: TRBJ2-1; V: TRBV27; D: TRBD2; size: once; DNA: TGTGCCAGCAGTATCGGACTAGCGGGAGTTCGGCCCTACAATGAGCAGTTCTTC; CDR3: CASSIGLAGVRPYNEQFF
J: TRBJ2-5; V: TRBV6-1; D: TRBD2; size: -; DNA: TGTGCCAGCTCAGCGGGGGGCGCGGTGACCCAGTACTTC; CDR3: CASSAGGAVTQYF
J: TRBJ2-1; V: TRBV27; D: TRBD1; size: -; DNA: TGTGCCAGCGCCTCCAGGGGGTTAGAGCAGTTCTTC; CDR3: CASASRGLEQFF
J: TRBJ1-1; V: TRBV2; D: TRBD1; size: -; DNA: TGTGCCAGCAGTGTGACAGGGGTGAACACTGAAGCTTTCTTT; CDR3: CASSVTGVNTEAFF
J: TRBJ2-5; V: TRBV5-6; D: TRBD1; size: -; DNA: TGTGCCAGCAGCCCGGGATGGACAGGGCCGAGGGAGACCCAGTACTTC; CDR3: CASSPGWTGPRETQYF
J: TRBJ2-7; V: TRBV27; D: -; size: -; DNA: TGTGCCAGCCAACTCCGGTGGGGGAGGCTTCCATACGAGCAGTACTTC; CDR3: CASQLRWGRLPYEQYF
J: TRBJ2-7; V: TRBV5-1; D: TRBD1; size: -; DNA: TGCGCCAGCAGCCCAGGACAGGGTGAGGGCGAGCAGTACTTC; CDR3: CASSPGQGEGEQYF
J: TRBJ1-1; V: TRBV6-1; D: -; size: -; DNA: TGTGCCAGCAGGAGGACACTGGGGAACGAAGCTTTCTTT; CDR3: CASRRTLGNEAFF
J: TRBJ2-7; V: TRBV27; D: TRBD1; size: -; DNA: TGTGCCAGCAGTTCGCGACAGGGCTACGAGCAGTACTTC; CDR3: CASSSRQGYEQYF
J: TRBJ2-2; V: TRBV5-4; D: -; size: -; DNA: TGTGCCAGCAGCTTGGGTCGGGGGGCTCGGGTCGGGGAGCTGTTTTTT; CDR3: CASSLGRGARVGELFF
J: TRBJ2-7; V: TRBV19; D: -; size: -; DNA: TGTGCCAGTAGTATAAGCGCTTCCTACGAGCAGTACTTC; CDR3: CASSISASYEQYF
J: TRBJ1-4; V: TRBV5-4; D: TRBD1; size: once; DNA: TGTGCCAGCAGCCAGCCCGGACAGGGAAACGAAAAACTGTTTTTT; CDR3: CASSQPGQGNEKLFF
J: TRBJ2-5; V: TRBV29-1; D: -; size: -; DNA: TGCAGCGTTGAACTAGCGTCGCAAGAGACCCAGTACTTC; CDR3: CSVELASQETQYF
J: TRBJ2-7; V: TRBV13; D: TRBD2; size: few; DNA: TGTGCCAGCAGCCGGGGACTAGCGGGAGAGCAGTACTTC; CDR3: CASSRGLAGEQYF
J: TRBJ1-2; V: TRBV28; D: -; size: -; DNA: TGTGCCACCGTTTCCGGACAGTCTGGCTACACCTTC; CDR3: CATVSGQSGYTF
J: TRBJ2-6; V: TRBV19; D: -; size: -; DNA: TGTGCCAGTAGTAAAGAAACAGAGCGCCGGGGCGTCCTGACTTTC; CDR3: CASSKETERRGVLTF
J: TRBJ2-2; V: TRBV27; D: TRBD2; size: -; DNA: TGTGCCAGCAGTTTATGGGCGGGAGGCAACCCAGGGGAGCTGTTTTTT; CDR3: CASSLWAGGNPGELFF
J: TRBJ1-2; V: TRBV28; D: TRBD1; size: -; DNA: TGTGCCAGCAGAGAGGGGGCGGGGGGCTACACCTTC; CDR3: CASREGAGGYTF
J: TRBJ1-1; V: TRBV6-1; D: -; size: -; DNA: TGTGCCAGCAGGCTACTTACGAACACTGAAGCTTTCTTT; CDR3: CASRLLTNTEAFF
J: TRBJ1-5; V: TRBV5-1; D: TRBD1; size: -; DNA: TGCGCCAGCAGCGACGGGACAGGCCAAAATCAGCCCCAGCATTTT; CDR3: CASSDGTGQNQPQHF
J: TRBJ2-1; V: TRBV14; D: TRBD2; size: once; DNA: TGTGCCAGCAGCAGCCGACTAGCGGAAATCTACAATGAGCAGTTCTTC; CDR3: CASSSRLAEIYNEQFF
J: TRBJ1-2; V: TRBV27; D: -; size: once; DNA: TGTGCCAGCAGTTTAAGGGGGGGCTGGGGCTATGGCTACACCTTC; CDR3: CASSLRGGWGYGYTF
J: TRBJ2-7; V: TRBV10-1; D: -; size: few; DNA: TGCGCCAGCAGTGAGTCGGGCAGGGCCCACGAGCAGTACTTC; CDR3: CASSESGRAHEQYF
J: TRBJ2-6; V: TRBV18; D: TRBD1; size: -; DNA: TGTGCCAGCTCACTCAGGGGACAGGGGATCGACCTTAAACGTCCTGGGGCCAACGTCCTGACTTTC; CDR3: CASSLRGQGIDLKRPGANVLTF
J: TRBJ2-2; V: TRBV29-1; D: -; size: -; DNA: TGCAGCGTTGATGCGCCTCAAGGGGGCGGGGAGCTGTTTTTT; CDR3: CSVDAPQGGGELFF
J: TRBJ2-7; V: TRBV6-1; D: TRBD2; size: once; DNA: TGTGCCAGCAGGACTAGCGGGAGAGACGAGCAGTACTTC; CDR3: CASRTSGRDEQYF
J: TRBJ2-3; V: TRBV9; D: TRBD2; size: -; DNA: TGTGCCAGCAGCGGGAGCGGGAGGGCCGCAGATACGCAGTATTTT; CDR3: CASSGSGRAADTQYF
J: TRBJ2-2; V: TRBV19; D: TRBD1; size: -; DNA: TGTGCCAGTACCCCGACAGGGGGCGAGAACACCGGGGAGCTGTTTTTT; CDR3: CASTPTGGENTGELFF
J: TRBJ1-1; V: TRBV9; D: -; size: -; DNA: TGTGCCAGCAGCGCCGCAACCCGGGGGACTGAAGCTTTCTTT; CDR3: CASSAATRGTEAFF
J: TRBJ2-3; V: TRBV28; D: -; size: -; DNA: TGTGCCAGCTCACTCGGGTCTACCCATACGCAGTATTTT; CDR3: CASSLGSTHTQYF
J: TRBJ2-3; V: TRBV29-1; D: -; size: -; DNA: TGCAGCGTTGGTGGCAGGGTAACAGATACGCAGTATTTT; CDR3: CSVGGRVTDTQYF
J: TRBJ1-2; V: TRBV18; D: -; size: -; DNA: TGTGCCAGCTCACCACTTACCGGGACTAACTACACCTTC; CDR3: CASSPLTGTNYTF
J: TRBJ1-1; V: TRBV7-2; D: -; size: -; DNA: TGTGCCAGCAGCCCCGTTTGGAGGGTAACGGTTGAAGCTTTCTTT; CDR3: CASSPVWRVTVEAFF
J: TRBJ1-1; V: TRBV5-6; D: TRBD1; size: -; DNA: TGTGCCAGCAGCTTTGTCAGGGGGCGGTCTGAAGCTTTCTTT; CDR3: CASSFVRGRSEAFF
J: TRBJ2-2; V: TRBV28; D: -; size: -; DNA: TGTGCCGGAGGGCGCACCGGGGAGCTGTTTTTT; CDR3: CAGGRTGELFF